The 8 T cell receptor delta chains in this list originate from one sample, sequenced in a study of gamma-delta chains in newborns, infants, children. TCRdb fed the reads to CATT. The sample shows 4,200 or so delta-chain clones, roughly 35% of them seen only once. Source material: blood. The receptor set was obtained from a child who received the measles vaccine.

This rearrangement joins TRDV1 to TRDJ1, with 8 bases identical to TRDD3. The V and J ends lost 2 bases and 0 bases, in that order; junction bases with no gene match: 23. Looked up from germline, CDR1 is TSWWSYY and CDR2 is QGS. The CDR3 runs 22 residues. The CDR3 sequence is CALGESRPIIPDWGVYTDKLIF. In nucleotides, the CDR3 is TGTGCTCTTGGGGAATCTAGGCCCATCATTCCAGACTGGGGGGTGTACACCGATAAACTCATCTTT.

The chain uses TRDV1 and TRDJ1; 12 bases fit TRDD3. The CDR3 is 18 amino acids. V was pared by 5 bases and J by 6 bases, with 16 bases of the junction left unmatched. CDR1 is TSWWSYY and CDR2 is QGS in the germline V gene. The CDR3 sequence is CALGNGPSFWGIRYKLIF. The CDR3 region has the DNA TGTGCTCTTGGGAACGGCCCTTCCTTCTGGGGGATACGCTATAAACTCATCTTT.

The rearrangement uses TRDV1 and TRDJ1, with TRDD3 matching 13 bases. J gave up 8 bases and V 0 bases, and 21 bases lay outside the gene matches. CDR1 and CDR2 from the germline V gene are TSWWSYY and QGS. This CDR3 spans 21 amino acids. CDR3 DNA sequence: TGTGCTCTTGGGGAACTTAGCCCCGGTTTTGTACTGGGGGATACGCATGGGAAACTCATCTTT. This encodes CALGELSPGFVLGDTHGKLIF.

V gene TRAV29/DV5 combines with J gene TRDJ1, with 9 bases identical to TRDD3. Looked up from germline, CDR1 is NSMFDY and CDR2 is ISSIKDK. The CDR3 consists of 28 residues. The junction had 49 bases not matched to a gene; V was cut back by 2 bases and J by 5 bases. CDR3 DNA sequence: TGTGCAGCAAGAAGAGTTGGAGGAGGGGTGGGGGATAGTCGTCGGCAGGATCCCTTGACCGCTAGGAAGGATAAACTCATCTTT. Its protein is CAARRVGGGVGDSRRQDPLTARKDKLIF.

The V gene is TRDV1, the J gene TRDJ1, with 12 bases lining up with TRDD3. The CDR3 is 21 residues long. V lost 0 bases and J lost 4; bases outside the gene matches: 18. From germline, CDR1 is TSWWSYY and CDR2 QGS. As DNA, the CDR3 is TGTGCTCTTGGGGAACTAGTCCACCAATACTGGGGGATACTCAGGCTCGATAAACTCATCTTT. Its protein product is CALGELVHQYWGILRLDKLIF.

The chain uses TRDV1 and TRDJ1, with D hard to call. The CDR3 spans 19 residues. The V end was cut by 3 bases, the J end by 7 bases, with 30 bases between. Germline V gives CDR1 TSWWSYY, CDR2 QGS. The CDR3 DNA is TGTGCTCTTGGGGATCGTCGCCGCTCCTCACAGGCGGCACCCGGTAAACTCATCTTT. It is translated as CALGDRRRSSQAAPGKLIF.

This clone was detected only a few times. This CDR3 is also generated by other DNA sequences in the sample. This chain uses TRDV2 with TRDJ1, with a tentative D call TRDD3 (6 bases). V lost 0 bases and J lost 0, with 13 bases in between. This CDR3 contains 16 residues. Germline V CDR1 and CDR2: GEAIGNYY, EKD. CDR3 region: CACDTLSLGDTDKLIF. The CDR3 coding sequence is TGTGCCTGTGACACCCTTTCGTTGGGGGACACCGATAAACTCATCTTT.

This clone counts as medium-sized. J is TRDJ1 and V is TRDV2, with 8 bases fitting TRDD2. J lost 0 bases, V lost 0 bases, and 5 bases had no gene match. The CDR3 covers 16 residues. Germline V gene data show CDR1 as GEAIGNYY and CDR2 as EKD. CDR3 bases: TGTGCCTGTGACACCCTTCCTACGACATACACCGATAAACTCATCTTT. The encoded protein is CACDTLPTTYTDKLIF.